A selection of T cell receptor beta chains follows, all from one sample in a study of CXCR3-negative and CXCR3-positive naive CD8 T cells. TCRdb re-called the 5' RACE reads, yielding one record per CDR3 amino acid sequence without DNA. The repertoire table contains about 150,000 distinct CDR3 sequences. The sample taken for sequencing was naive CXCR3+ CD8+ T cells from blood. These receptors came from a human donor in good health. Some clones in this sample may be carry-over from other donors' samples. The CDR3 runs from the conserved cysteine through the conserved F or W.

J | V | CDR3
TRBJ2-3 | TRBV5-8 | CASSRGTSGTDTQYF
TRBJ2-7 | TRBV7-2 | CASSPLAGGYEQYF
TRBJ1-1 | TRBV20-1 | CSAREEGRDTEAFF
TRBJ1-6 | TRBV7-6 | CASSKWVANENSPLHF
TRBJ1-1 | TRBV29-1 | CSVPGAGTNTEASF
TRBJ1-2 | TRBV5-1 | CASSLGQGRNYGYTF
TRBJ2-3 | TRBV20-1 | CSARGGFGGSGAPRGPDTQYF
TRBJ2-2 | TRBV7-2 | CASLKEEGWYTGELFF
TRBJ2-3 | TRBV20-1 | CSATGGYDTDTQYF
TRBJ1-1 | TRBV5-1 | CASSLPWPGEGVDTEAFF
TRBJ2-7 | TRBV6-5 | CASSYDSQRAYEQYF
TRBJ1-1 | TRBV5-1 | CASSLYPESSNTEAFF
TRBJ2-5 | TRBV3-1 | CASSLRDRQETQYF
TRBJ2-1 | TRBV4-1 | CASSQESGAWNNEKFF
TRBJ2-2 | TRBV29-1 | CSVEGSEGELFF
TRBJ1-3 | TRBV28 | CASFGTASGNTIYF
TRBJ2-5 | TRBV7-8 | CASSLLLGPKADETQYF
TRBJ2-2 | TRBV7-9 | CASSSEAGDGTGELFF
TRBJ2-1 | TRBV29-1 | CSVALGEGNEQFF
TRBJ2-3 | TRBV7-3 | CASSLDGEGVVSDTQYF
TRBJ2-3 | TRBV7-8 | CASSLEWGVDTQYF
TRBJ2-7 | TRBV28 | CASSLVSGQKIYEQYF
TRBJ2-2 | TRBV6-2/TRBV6-3 | CASSYPGHTGELFF
TRBJ1-2 | TRBV5-1 | CASSSHPGAGFGYTF
TRBJ2-1 | TRBV7-9 | CASSPAGSRPGEQFF
TRBJ1-5 | TRBV29-1 | CSVERKGGYSNQPQHF
TRBJ2-2 | TRBV7-6 | CATLTGFGSGELFF
TRBJ2-2 | TRBV28 | CATILGQGNTGELFF
TRBJ1-2 | TRBV15 | CATSRDETGYGYTF
TRBJ2-6 | TRBV12-3/TRBV12-4 | CASSLRRGQNSGANVLTF
TRBJ2-7 | TRBV4-1 | CASSQGRSSSYEQYF
TRBJ2-1 | TRBV4-1 | CASSQGSGGGTDAYNEQFF
TRBJ2-3 | TRBV28 | CASSYPGTSGGSQSSTDTQYF
TRBJ2-1 | TRBV12-3/TRBV12-4 | CASSRGGHPSSYNEQFF
TRBJ1-5 | TRBV18 | CASSPVDRANPPQHF
TRBJ1-1 | TRBV7-9 | CASSSSFGSTEGAFF
TRBJ2-3 | TRBV9 | CASSPFGGLGTQYF
TRBJ1-6 | TRBV5-1 | CASSLSRDHNSPLHF
TRBJ2-7 | TRBV7-6 | CASSLVGVTTQLLDYEQYF
TRBJ2-7 | TRBV6-6 | CASSYSGSPYSSYEQYF